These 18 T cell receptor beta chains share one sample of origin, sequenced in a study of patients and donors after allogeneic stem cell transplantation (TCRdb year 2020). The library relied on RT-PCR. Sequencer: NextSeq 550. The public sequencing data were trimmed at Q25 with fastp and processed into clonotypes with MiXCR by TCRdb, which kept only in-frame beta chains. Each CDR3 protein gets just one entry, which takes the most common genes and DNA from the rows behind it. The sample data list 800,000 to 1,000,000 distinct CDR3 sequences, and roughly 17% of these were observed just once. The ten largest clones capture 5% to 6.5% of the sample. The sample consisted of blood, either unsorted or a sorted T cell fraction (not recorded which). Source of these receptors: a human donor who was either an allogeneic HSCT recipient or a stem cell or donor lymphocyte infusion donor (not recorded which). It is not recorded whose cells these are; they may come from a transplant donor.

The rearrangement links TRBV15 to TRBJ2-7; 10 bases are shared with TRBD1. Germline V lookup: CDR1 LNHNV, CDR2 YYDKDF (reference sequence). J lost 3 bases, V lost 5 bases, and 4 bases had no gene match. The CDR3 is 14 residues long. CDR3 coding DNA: TGTGCCACCAGCGGGACAGGGGTGGGCTACGAGCAGTACTTC. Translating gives CATSGTGVGYEQYF.

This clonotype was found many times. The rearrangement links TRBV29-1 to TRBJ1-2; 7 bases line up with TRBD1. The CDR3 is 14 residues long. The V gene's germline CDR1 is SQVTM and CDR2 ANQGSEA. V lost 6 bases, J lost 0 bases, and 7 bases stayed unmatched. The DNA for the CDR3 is TGCAGCGTATTGGGACAGACTTCTAACTATGGCTACACCTTC. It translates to CSVLGQTSNYGYTF.

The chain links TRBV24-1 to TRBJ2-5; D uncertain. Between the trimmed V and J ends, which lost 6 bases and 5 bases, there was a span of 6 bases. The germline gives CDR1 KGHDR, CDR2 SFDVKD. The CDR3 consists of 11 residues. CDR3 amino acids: CATSYGETQYF. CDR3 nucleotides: TGTGCCACCAGTTATGGGGAGACCCAGTACTTC.

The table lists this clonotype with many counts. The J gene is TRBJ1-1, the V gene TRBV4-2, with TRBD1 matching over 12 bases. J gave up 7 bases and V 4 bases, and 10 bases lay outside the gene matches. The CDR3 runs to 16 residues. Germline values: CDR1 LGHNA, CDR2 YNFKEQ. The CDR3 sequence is CASSRLGGTGGGEAFF. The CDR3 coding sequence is TGTGCCAGCAGCCGCCTTGGGGGGACAGGGGGCGGTGAAGCTTTCTTT.

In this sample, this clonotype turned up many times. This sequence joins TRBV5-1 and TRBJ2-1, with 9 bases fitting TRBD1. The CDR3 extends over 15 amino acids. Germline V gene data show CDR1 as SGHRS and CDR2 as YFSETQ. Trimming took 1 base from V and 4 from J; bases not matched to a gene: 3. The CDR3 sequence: CASSLSGTGYNEQFF. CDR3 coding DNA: TGCGCCAGCAGCTTGTCCGGGACAGGGTACAATGAGCAGTTCTTC. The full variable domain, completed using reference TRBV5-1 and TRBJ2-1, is KAGVTQTPRYLIKTRGQQVTLSCSPISGHRSVSWYQQTPGQGLQFLFEYFSETQRNKGNFPGRFSGRQFSNSRSEMNVSTLELGDSALYLCASSLSGTGYNEQFFGPGTRLTVL.

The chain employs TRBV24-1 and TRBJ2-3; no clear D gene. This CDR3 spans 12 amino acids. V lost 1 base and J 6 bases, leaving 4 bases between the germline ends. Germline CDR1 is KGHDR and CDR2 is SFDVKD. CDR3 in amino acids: CATSDLWDTQYF. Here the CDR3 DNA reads TGTGCCACCAGTGATTTATGGGATACGCAGTATTTT.

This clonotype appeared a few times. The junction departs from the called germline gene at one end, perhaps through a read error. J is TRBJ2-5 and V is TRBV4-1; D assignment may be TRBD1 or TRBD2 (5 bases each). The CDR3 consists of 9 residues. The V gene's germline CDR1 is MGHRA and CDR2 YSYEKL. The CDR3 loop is CASSPGRDF. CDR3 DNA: TGCGCCAGCAGCCCGGGACGAGACTTC.

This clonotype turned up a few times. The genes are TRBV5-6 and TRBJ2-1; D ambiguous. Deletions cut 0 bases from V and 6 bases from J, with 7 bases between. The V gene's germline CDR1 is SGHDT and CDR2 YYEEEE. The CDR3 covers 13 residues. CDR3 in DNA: TGTGCCAGCAGCTTGGTCACAGCCAATGAGCAGTTCTTC. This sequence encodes CASSLVTANEQFF.

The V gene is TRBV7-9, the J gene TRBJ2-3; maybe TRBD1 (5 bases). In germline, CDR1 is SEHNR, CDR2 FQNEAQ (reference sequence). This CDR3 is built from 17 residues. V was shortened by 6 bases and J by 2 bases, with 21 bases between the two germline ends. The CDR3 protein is CASREPSGRALTDTQYF. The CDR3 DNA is TGTGCCAGCAGAGAACCCTCAGGCAGGGCTCTCACAGATACGCAGTATTTT. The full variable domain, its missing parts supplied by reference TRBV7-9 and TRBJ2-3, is DTGVSQNPRHKITKRGQNVTFRCDPISEHNRLYWYRQTLGQGPEFLTYFQNEAQLEKSRLLSDRFSAERPKGSFSTLEIQRTEQGDSAMYLCASREPSGRALTDTQYFGPGTRLTVL.

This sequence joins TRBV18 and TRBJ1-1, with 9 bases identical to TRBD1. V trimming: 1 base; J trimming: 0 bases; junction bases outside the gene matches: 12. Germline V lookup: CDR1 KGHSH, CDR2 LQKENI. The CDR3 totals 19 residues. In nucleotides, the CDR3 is TGTGCCAGCTCACCACAGGACGGGACAGGGACTTCCATGAACACTGAAGCTTTCTTT. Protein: CASSPQDGTGTSMNTEAFF. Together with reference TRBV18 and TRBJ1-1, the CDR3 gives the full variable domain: NAGVMQNPRHLVRRRGQEARLRCSPMKGHSHVYWYRQLPEEGLKFMVYLQKENIIDESGMPKERFSAEFPKEGPSILRIQQVVRGDSAAYFCASSPQDGTGTSMNTEAFFGQGTRLTVV.

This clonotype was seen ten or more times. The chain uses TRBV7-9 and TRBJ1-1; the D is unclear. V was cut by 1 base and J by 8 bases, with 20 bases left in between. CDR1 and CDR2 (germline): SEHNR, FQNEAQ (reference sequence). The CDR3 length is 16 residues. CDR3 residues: CASSLDSPYGRVEAFF. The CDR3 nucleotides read TGTGCCAGCAGCTTAGATTCGCCCTACGGGAGGGTCGAAGCTTTCTTT.

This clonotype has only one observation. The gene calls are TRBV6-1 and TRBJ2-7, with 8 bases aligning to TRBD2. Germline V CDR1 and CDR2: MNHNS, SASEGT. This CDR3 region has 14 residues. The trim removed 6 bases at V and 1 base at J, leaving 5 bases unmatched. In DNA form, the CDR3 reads TGTGCCAGCAGGAGCGGCGGGGGGTCCTACGAGCAGTACTTC. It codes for CASRSGGGSYEQYF.

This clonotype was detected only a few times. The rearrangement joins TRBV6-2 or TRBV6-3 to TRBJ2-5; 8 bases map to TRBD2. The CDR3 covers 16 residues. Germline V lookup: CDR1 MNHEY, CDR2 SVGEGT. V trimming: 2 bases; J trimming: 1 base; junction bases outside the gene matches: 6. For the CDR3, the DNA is TGTGCCAGCAGTTACCCTCTTCGGGGGGGCCAAGAGACCCAGTACTTC. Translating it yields CASSYPLRGGQETQYF.

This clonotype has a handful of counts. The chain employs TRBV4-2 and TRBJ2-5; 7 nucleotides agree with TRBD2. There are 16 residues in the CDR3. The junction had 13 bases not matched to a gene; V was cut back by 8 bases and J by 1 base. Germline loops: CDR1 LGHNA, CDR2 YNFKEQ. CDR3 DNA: TGTGCCAGCGGGATAGGAATGGGGGGGGGCCAAGAGACCCAGTACTTC. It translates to CASGIGMGGGQETQYF.

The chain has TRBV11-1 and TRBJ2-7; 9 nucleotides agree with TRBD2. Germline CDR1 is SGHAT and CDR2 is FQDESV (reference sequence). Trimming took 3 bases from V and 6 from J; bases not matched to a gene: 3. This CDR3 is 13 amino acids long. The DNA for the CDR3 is TGTGCCAGCAGCTTGGGACTAGCCACCGAGCAGTACTTC. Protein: CASSLGLATEQYF.

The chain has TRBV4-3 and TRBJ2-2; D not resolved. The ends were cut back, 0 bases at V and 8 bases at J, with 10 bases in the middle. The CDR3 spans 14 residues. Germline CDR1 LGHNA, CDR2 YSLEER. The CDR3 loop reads CASSQDIPSGELFF. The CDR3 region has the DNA TGCGCCAGCAGCCAAGATATACCAAGTGGGGAGCTGTTTTTT.

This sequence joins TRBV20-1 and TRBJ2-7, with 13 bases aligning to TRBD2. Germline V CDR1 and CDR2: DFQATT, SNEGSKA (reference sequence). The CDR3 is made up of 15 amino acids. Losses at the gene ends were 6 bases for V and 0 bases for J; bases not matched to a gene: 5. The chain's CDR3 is CSARTSGGPSYEQYF. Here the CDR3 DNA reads TGCAGTGCCAGGACTAGCGGGGGCCCCTCCTACGAGCAGTACTTC.

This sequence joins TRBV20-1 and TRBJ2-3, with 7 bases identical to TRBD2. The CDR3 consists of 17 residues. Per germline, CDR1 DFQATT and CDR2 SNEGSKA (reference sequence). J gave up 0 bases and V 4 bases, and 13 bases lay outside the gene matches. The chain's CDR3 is CSANIPRTRTSTDTQYF. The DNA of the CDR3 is TGCAGTGCTAACATCCCGAGGACTAGAACTAGCACAGATACGCAGTATTTT.